This TCR beta chain was recovered during a study of T cells and copy number aberrations in small-cell lung cancer. Study observations and caveats: Compared with adjacent lung tissue, tumors had lower T-cell richness and clonality and non-significantly lower density.

Limited-stage small-cell lung cancer patients underwent surgery between the late 2000s and the early 2020s. All donors had upfront surgery, without preoperative chemotherapy or radiotherapy, and never received immunotherapy. The CDR3 is made up of 19 amino acids. The junction had 18 bases not matched to a gene; V was cut back by 4 bases and J by 8 bases. The germline CDR1 and CDR2 sequences are SGDLS and YYNGEE. This clone was seen only once. The antigen is unknown. This table comes from immunoSEQ multiplex PCR, and its TCRdb copy is limited to in-frame clones, with some not included. Of under 8,000 clones listed, roughly 80% were seen once; the top ten hold 4.6%.

The chain couples TRBV9 to TRBJ2-1; 13 bases are a match to TRBD2. Sequencing was carried out using normal tissue next to the tumor. The receptor was isolated from a woman in her 50s with small cell lung cancer. The CDR3 nucleotides read TGTGCCAGCAGCCCCGGGGCTTCACCGGGGACTAGCGGGACATATGAGCAGTTCTTC. As protein: CASSPGASPGTSGTYEQFF.